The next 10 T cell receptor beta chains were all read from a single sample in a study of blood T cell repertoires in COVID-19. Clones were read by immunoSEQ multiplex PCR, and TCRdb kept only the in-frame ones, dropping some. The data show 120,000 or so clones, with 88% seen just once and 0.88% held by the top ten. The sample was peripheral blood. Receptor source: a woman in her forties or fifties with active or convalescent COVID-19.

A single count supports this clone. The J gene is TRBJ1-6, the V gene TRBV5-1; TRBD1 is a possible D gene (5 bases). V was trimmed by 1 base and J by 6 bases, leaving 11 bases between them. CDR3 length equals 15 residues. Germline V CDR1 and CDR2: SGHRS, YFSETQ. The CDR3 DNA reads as TGCGCCAGCAGCTTGCAGGGAATTTTTAATTCACCCCTCCACTTT. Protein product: CASSLQGIFNSPLHF. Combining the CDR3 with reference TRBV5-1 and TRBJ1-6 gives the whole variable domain KAGVTQTPRYLIKTRGQQVTLSCSPISGHRSVSWYQQTPGQGLQFLFEYFSETQRNKGNFPGRFSGRQFSNSRSEMNVSTLELGDSALYLCASSLQGIFNSPLHFGNGTRLTVT.

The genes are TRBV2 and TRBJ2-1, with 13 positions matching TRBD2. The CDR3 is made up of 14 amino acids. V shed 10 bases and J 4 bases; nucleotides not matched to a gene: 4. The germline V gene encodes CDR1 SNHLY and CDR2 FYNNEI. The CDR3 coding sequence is TGTGCCACCCTACTAGCGGGAGGGTACAATGAGCAGTTCTTC. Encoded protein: CATLLAGGYNEQFF.

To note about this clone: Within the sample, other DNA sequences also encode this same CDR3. Here the CDR3 DNA reads TGTGCCAGCTCACCCGGACAGGGACAGCCCCAGCATTTT. Translation gives CASSPGQGQPQHF. The chain is built from TRBV18 and TRBJ1-5, with 8 positions matching TRBD1. V was pared by 3 bases and J by 7 bases, with 2 bases of the junction left unmatched. CDR1 is KGHSH and CDR2 is LQKENI in the germline V gene. The CDR3 is 13 amino acids.

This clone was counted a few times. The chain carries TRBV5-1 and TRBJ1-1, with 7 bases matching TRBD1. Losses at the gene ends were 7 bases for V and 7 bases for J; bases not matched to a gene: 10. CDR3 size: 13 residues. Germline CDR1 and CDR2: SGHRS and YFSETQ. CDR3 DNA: TGCGCCAGCCAAGGACAGGAGCCTTATGAAGCTTTCTTT. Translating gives CASQGQEPYEAFF. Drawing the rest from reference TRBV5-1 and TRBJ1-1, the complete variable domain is KAGVTQTPRYLIKTRGQQVTLSCSPISGHRSVSWYQQTPGQGLQFLFEYFSETQRNKGNFPGRFSGRQFSNSRSEMNVSTLELGDSALYLCASQGQEPYEAFFGQGTRLTVV.

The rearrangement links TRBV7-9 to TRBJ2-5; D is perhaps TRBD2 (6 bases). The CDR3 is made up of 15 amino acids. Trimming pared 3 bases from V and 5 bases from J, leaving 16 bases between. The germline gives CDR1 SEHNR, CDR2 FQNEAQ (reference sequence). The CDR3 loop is CASSLDYRFLETQYF. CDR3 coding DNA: TGTGCCAGCAGCTTGGACTACCGGTTCCTCGAGACCCAGTACTTC. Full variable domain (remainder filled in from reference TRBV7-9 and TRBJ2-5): DTGVSQNPRHKITKRGQNVTFRCDPISEHNRLYWYRQTLGQGPEFLTYFQNEAQLEKSRLLSDRFSAERPKGSFSTLEIQRTEQGDSAMYLCASSLDYRFLETQYFGPGTRLLVL.

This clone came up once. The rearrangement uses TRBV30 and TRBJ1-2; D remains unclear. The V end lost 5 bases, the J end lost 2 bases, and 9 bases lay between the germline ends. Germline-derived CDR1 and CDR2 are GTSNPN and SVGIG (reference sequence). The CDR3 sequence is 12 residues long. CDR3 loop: CAWDYGNYGYTF. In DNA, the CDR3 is TGTGCCTGGGACTATGGAAACTATGGCTACACCTTC.

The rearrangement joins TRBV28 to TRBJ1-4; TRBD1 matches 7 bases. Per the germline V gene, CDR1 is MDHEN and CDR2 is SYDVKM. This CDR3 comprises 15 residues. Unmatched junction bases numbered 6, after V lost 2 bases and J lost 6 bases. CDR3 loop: CASSLRLTGDEKLFF. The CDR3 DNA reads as TGTGCCAGCAGTTTACGACTTACAGGGGATGAAAAACTGTTTTTT. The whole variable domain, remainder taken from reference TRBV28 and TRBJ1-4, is DVKVTQSSRYLVKRTGEKVFLECVQDMDHENMFWYRQDPGLGLRLIYFSYDVKMKEKGDIPEGYSVSREKKERFSLILESASTNQTSMYLCASSLRLTGDEKLFFGSGTQLSVL.

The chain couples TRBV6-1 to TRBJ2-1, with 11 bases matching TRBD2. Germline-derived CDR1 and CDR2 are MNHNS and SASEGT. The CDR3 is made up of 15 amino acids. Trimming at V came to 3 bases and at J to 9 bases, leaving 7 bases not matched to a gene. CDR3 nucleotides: TGTGCCAGCAGTGAGAGGACTAGCGGGCTAATTGAGCAGTTCTTC. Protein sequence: CASSERTSGLIEQFF.

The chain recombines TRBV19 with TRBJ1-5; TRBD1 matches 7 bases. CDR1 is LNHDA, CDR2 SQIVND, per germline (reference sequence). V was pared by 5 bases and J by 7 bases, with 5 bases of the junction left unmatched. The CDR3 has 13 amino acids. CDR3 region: CASSGNRGQPQHF. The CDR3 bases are TGTGCCAGTAGTGGAAACAGGGGACAGCCCCAGCATTTT.

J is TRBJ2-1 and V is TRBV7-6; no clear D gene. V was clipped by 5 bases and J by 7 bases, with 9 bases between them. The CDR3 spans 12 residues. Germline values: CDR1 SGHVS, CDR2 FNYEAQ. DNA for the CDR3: TGTGCCAGCAGCACGAGCTGGAATGAGCAGTTCTTC. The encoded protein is CASSTSWNEQFF.